Each of the 7 T cell receptor beta chains below was sequenced from the same sample in a study of cytomegalovirus exposure and HLA in healthy donors. Primers for the PCR totalled 60 Vbeta and 13 Jbeta. Produced via immunoSEQ multiplex PCR; TCRdb's table is partial and in-frame only. The table records approximately 190,000 clones, about 80% of them present only once. The specimen sequenced was PBMCs. The receptors shown here come from a woman in her 50s in good health and CMV-seropositive.

The CDR3 sequence is CASSQDRMGTSKSDTQYF. CDR3 nucleotide sequence: TGCGCCAGCAGCCAAGATAGGATGGGAACTAGCAAATCCGATACGCAGTATTTT. V and J are TRBV4-3 and TRBJ2-3; D possibly corresponds to TRBD2 (6 bases). Trimming took 0 bases from V and 6 from J, leaving 22 bases between them. The CDR3 loop spans 18 amino acids. Germline CDR1 reads LGHNA; CDR2 reads YSLEER.

This clone has more than one count but fewer than ten. The chain combines TRBV28 with TRBJ1-2, with D perhaps TRBD1 (5 bases). This CDR3 has 14 residues. Germline V lookup: CDR1 MDHEN, CDR2 SYDVKM. Trimming removed 3 bases at V and 8 bases at J, with 16 bases between. The CDR3 spells CASSLTALWQGYTF. In nucleotides, the CDR3 is TGTGCCAGCAGTTTGACAGCCCTATGGCAGGGCTACACCTTC.

The chain carries TRBV10-3 and TRBJ2-1, with a tentative D call TRBD1 (5 bases). The CDR3 has 15 amino acids. Germline CDR1 is ENHRY and CDR2 is SYGVKD. V lost 8 bases and J lost 2, with 16 bases in between. Here the CDR3 DNA reads TGTGCCATCGGGGCCTTGGACATAACCTACAATGAGCAGTTCTTC. It encodes CAIGALDITYNEQFF.

The chain combines TRBV28 with TRBJ1-5, with D possibly TRBD1 on 5 matching bases. Germline V CDR1 and CDR2: MDHEN, SYDVKM. V lost 6 bases, J lost 0 bases, and 12 bases lay in between. The CDR3 runs 15 residues. CDR3 protein: CASSQGGYSNQPQHF. CDR3 nucleotide sequence: TGTGCCAGCAGCCAGGGAGGCTATAGCAATCAGCCCCAGCATTTT.

V gene TRBV6-6 combines with J gene TRBJ2-7; 10 bases align to TRBD1. CDR3 length: 15 amino acids. CDR1 MNHNY and CDR2 SVGAGI come from the germline V gene (reference sequence). V was clipped by 5 bases and J by 6 bases; unmatched bases: 10. The CDR3 here is CASSRRGDRGSEQYF. The CDR3 region has the DNA TGTGCCAGCAGTCGAAGGGGGGACAGGGGAAGCGAGCAGTACTTC.

The chain couples TRBV10-3 to TRBJ2-3; D may be TRBD1 (5 bases). Germline V gene sequence: CDR1 ENHRY, CDR2 SYGVKD. The V end lost 0 bases, the J end lost 0 bases, and 13 bases lay between the germline ends. The CDR3 loop spans 17 amino acids. CDR3 sequence reads: CAISESRGSLSTDTQYF. CDR3 sequence (DNA): TGTGCCATCAGTGAGTCTAGGGGAAGTCTTAGCACAGATACGCAGTATTTT.

The chain carries TRBV7-2 and TRBJ2-7; TRBD1 matches 7 bases. The V gene's germline CDR1 is SGHTA and CDR2 FQGNSA. The V segment lost 5 bases and the J segment 4 bases; nucleotides outside the gene matches: 17. The CDR3 contains 17 residues. The CDR3 sequence is CASSQRGPYGTEYEQYF. DNA of the CDR3: TGTGCCAGCAGCCAAAGGGGGCCCTACGGGACAGAATACGAGCAGTACTTC.